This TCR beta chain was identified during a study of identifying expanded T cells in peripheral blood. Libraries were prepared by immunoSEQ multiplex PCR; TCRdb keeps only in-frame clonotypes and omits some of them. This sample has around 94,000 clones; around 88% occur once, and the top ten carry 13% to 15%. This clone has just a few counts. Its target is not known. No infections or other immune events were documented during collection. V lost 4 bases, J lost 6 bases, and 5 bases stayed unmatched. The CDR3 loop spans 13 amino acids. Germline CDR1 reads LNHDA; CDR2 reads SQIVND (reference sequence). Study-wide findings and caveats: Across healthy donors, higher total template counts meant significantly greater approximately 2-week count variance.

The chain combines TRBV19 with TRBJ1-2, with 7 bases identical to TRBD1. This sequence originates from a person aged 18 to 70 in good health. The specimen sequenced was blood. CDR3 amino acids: CASSKGTDDGYTF. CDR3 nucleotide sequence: TGTGCCAGTAGTAAAGGGACAGATGATGGCTACACCTTC.